The 23 T cell receptor beta chains below were found in one sample sequenced in a study of cytomegalovirus exposure and HLA in healthy donors. It was with 60 Vbeta and 13 Jbeta primers that the PCR ran. Some clones are missing from TCRdb's copy, which holds only in-frame ones; the method was immunoSEQ multiplex PCR. Of tens of thousands of clones listed, roughly 85% were seen once; the top ten hold 2% to 2.5%. The sample consisted of PBMCs. These receptors came from a man aged 25 to 45 in good health and CMV-seronegative.

The rearrangement uses TRBV13 and TRBJ1-2; D may be TRBD1 (6 bases). The CDR3 has 13 residues. Trimming left V 6 bases short and J 8 bases short, with 16 bases between. The germline V gene has CDR1 PRHDT and CDR2 FYEKMQ (reference sequence). The CDR3 loop is CASRPNRVGGYTF. DNA for the CDR3: TGTGCCAGCAGACCAAACAGGGTCGGCGGCTACACCTTC.

This chain joins TRBV5-1 and TRBJ1-1; weak D call: TRBD1 (6 bases). The CDR3 is made up of 14 amino acids. Germline CDR1 SGHRS, CDR2 YFSETQ. With 6 bases removed from V and 0 bases from J, the gap between germline ends came to 12 bases. DNA of the CDR3: TGCGCCAGCAACAGGGTTGACATGAACACTGAAGCTTTCTTT. It codes for CASNRVDMNTEAFF.

The rearrangement links TRBV13 to TRBJ1-2; D may be TRBD1 (5 bases). The CDR3 covers 14 residues. Trimming left V 3 bases short and J 4 bases short, with 12 bases between. The germline gives CDR1 PRHDT, CDR2 FYEKMQ (reference sequence). CDR3 sequence reads: CASSLGRGAYGYTF. The CDR3, as DNA: TGTGCCAGCAGCTTGGGGAGGGGTGCCTATGGCTACACCTTC.

The chain uses TRBV5-1 and TRBJ1-1, with no clear D. CDR3 length: 14 amino acids. With 2 bases removed from V and 2 bases from J, the gap between germline ends came to 10 bases. Per the germline V gene, CDR1 is SGHRS and CDR2 is YFSETQ. DNA of the CDR3: TGCGCCAGCAGCTTTCGGGGAGACAACACTGAAGCTTTCTTT. Residues: CASSFRGDNTEAFF.

The chain employs TRBV15 and TRBJ1-2; D is perhaps TRBD1 (5 bases). Germline V gene data show CDR1 as LNHNV and CDR2 as YYDKDF (reference sequence). Trimming removed 0 bases at V and 10 bases at J, with 15 bases between. The CDR3 totals 14 residues. The CDR3 coding sequence is TGTGCCACCAGCAGAGATATGGGGGGGTCCTCCTACACCTTC. This gives the protein CATSRDMGGSSYTF.

The genes are TRBV7-6 and TRBJ2-1; TRBD2 matches at 10 bases. Unmatched junction bases numbered 3, after V lost 1 base and J lost 6 bases. The CDR3 is 15 amino acids. Germline V gene data show CDR1 as SGHVS and CDR2 as FNYEAQ. The CDR3 sequence is CASSLEGLARNEQFF. CDR3 DNA: TGTGCCAGCAGCTTAGAGGGACTAGCGCGCAATGAGCAGTTCTTC.

The rearrangement uses TRBV6-1 and TRBJ1-5; 7 positions agree with TRBD1. In germline, CDR1 is MNHNS, CDR2 SASEGT. CDR3 size: 15 residues. The junction had 6 bases not matched to a gene; V was cut back by 7 bases and J by 0 bases. As DNA, the CDR3 is TGTGCCAGCACACAGGGGCAGACTAGCAATCAGCCCCAGCATTTT. As protein: CASTQGQTSNQPQHF.

This clone is a singleton in its sample. The chain has TRBV6-1 and TRBJ2-5; D perhaps matches TRBD2 (5 bases). The ends were cut back, 2 bases at V and 5 bases at J, with 9 bases in the middle. The CDR3 runs to 13 residues. CDR1 is MNHNS, CDR2 SASEGT, per germline. This chain's CDR3 is CASSERASETQYF. CDR3 bases: TGTGCCAGCAGTGAAAGGGCTAGCGAGACCCAGTACTTC.

This CDR3 is CASSQLGGQETQYF. The DNA of the CDR3 is TGTGCCAGCAGCCAACTCGGCGGTCAAGAGACCCAGTACTTC. The chain is built from TRBV6-5 and TRBJ2-5; D remains unclear. V was pared by 6 bases and J by 2 bases, with 13 bases between. The CDR3 is 14 residues long. Germline V CDR1 and CDR2: MNHEY, SVGAGI.

V and J are TRBV4-1 and TRBJ2-5; 11 positions agree with TRBD2. V dropped 3 bases and J dropped 3; count of bases not matched to a gene: 9. Per the germline V gene, CDR1 is MGHRA and CDR2 is YSYEKL. The CDR3 spans 17 residues. The CDR3 DNA reads as TGCGCCAGCAGCCACTTTAGCGGGGGGGCAATGGAAGAGACCCAGTACTTC. Translating gives CASSHFSGGAMEETQYF.

This clone appeared once. The V gene is TRBV5-4, the J gene TRBJ2-1; 9 nucleotides match TRBD2. This CDR3 region has 12 residues. The germline CDR1 and CDR2 sequences are SGHNT and YYREEE (reference sequence). The V segment lost 0 bases and the J segment 15 bases; nucleotides outside the gene matches: 4. CDR3 sequence (DNA): TGTGCCAGCAGCTTGGAGGCGGGAGGGGCGTTCTTC. This codes for CASSLEAGGAFF.

CDR3 DNA sequence: TGCGCCAGCAGCTTGGGACGGGAGAACACCGGGGAGCTGTTTTTT. It yields the protein CASSLGRENTGELFF. This chain joins TRBV5-1 and TRBJ2-2, with D perhaps TRBD2 (5 bases). V was pared by 0 bases and J by 1 base, with 7 bases between. Germline loops: CDR1 SGHRS, CDR2 YFSETQ. This CDR3 has 15 amino acids. The full variable domain, in which reference TRBV5-1 and TRBJ2-2 provide the parts outside the CDR3, is KAGVTQTPRYLIKTRGQQVTLSCSPISGHRSVSWYQQTPGQGLQFLFEYFSETQRNKGNFPGRFSGRQFSNSRSEMNVSTLELGDSALYLCASSLGRENTGELFFGEGSRLTVL.

The V gene is TRBV5-6, the J gene TRBJ2-2, with D possibly being TRBD1 (6 bases). CDR3 length: 15 amino acids. Trimming removed 4 bases at V and 0 bases at J, with 10 bases between. Per germline, CDR1 SGHDT and CDR2 YYEEEE. The DNA for the CDR3 is TGTGCCAGCAGCAAAGGGACAACGAACACCGGGGAGCTGTTTTTT. Amino acid sequence: CASSKGTTNTGELFF.

The V and J genes are TRBV30 and TRBJ2-7, with D tentatively TRBD2 (6 bases). V shed 1 base and J shed 6 bases, with 13 bases lying between them. The CDR3 is 13 amino acids. The V gene's germline CDR1 is GTSNPN and CDR2 SVGIG (reference sequence). CDR3 sequence reads: CAWSAGTATEQYF. The DNA for the CDR3 is TGTGCCTGGAGTGCCGGGACTGCTACCGAGCAGTACTTC.

The chain is built from TRBV6-1 and TRBJ1-2; the D is unclear. Trimming cost V 1 base and J 3 bases, with 6 bases left between them. This CDR3 is 13 amino acids long. Looked up from germline, CDR1 is MNHNS and CDR2 is SASEGT. The CDR3 loop reads CASSEDSYYGYTF. As DNA, the CDR3 is TGTGCCAGCAGTGAAGACAGTTACTATGGCTACACCTTC.

The genes are TRBV9 and TRBJ1-1, with D unclear. The CDR3 has 12 residues. The V gene's germline CDR1 is SGDLS and CDR2 YYNGEE. V was pared by 2 bases and J by 14 bases, with 16 bases between. The CDR3 here is CASSVGRTPEFF. The CDR3 DNA reads as TGTGCCAGCAGCGTTGGCCGGACTCCGGAGTTCTTT.

This chain uses TRBV6-5 with TRBJ2-5; no definite D call. The DNA matches TRBJ2-7 better at its end, which makes the J call doubtful. The CDR3 runs 12 residues. Per germline, CDR1 MNHEY and CDR2 SVGAGI. CDR3: CASSTLSLEQYF. CDR3 nucleotides: TGTGCCAGCAGCACGCTATCCCTCGAGCAGTACTTC.

This clone occurred a few times. The CDR3 DNA reads as TGTGCCAGCAGCCCTAGGACTAGCGTCGGCGAGCAGTACTTC. Translating gives CASSPRTSVGEQYF. This chain joins TRBV6-6 and TRBJ2-7; TRBD2 agrees at 9 bases. Trimming removed 6 bases from V and 6 bases from J; junction bases left unmatched: 9. This CDR3 comprises 14 residues. Looked up from germline, CDR1 is MNHNY and CDR2 is SVGAGI (reference sequence).

This chain joins TRBV7-9 and TRBJ2-3; no clear D. Germline V gives CDR1 SEHNR, CDR2 FQNEAQ (reference sequence). The CDR3 consists of 13 residues. The V end was cut by 5 bases, the J end by 4 bases, with 10 bases between. Written as DNA, the CDR3 is TGTGCCAGCAGCCAGGTGGGTGCAGATACGCAGTATTTT. The encoded protein is CASSQVGADTQYF.

This clone was counted only a few times. The CDR3 nucleotides are TGTGCCAGCAGCTTTCAGGGCCTCTCTGGAAACACCATATATTTT. Protein product: CASSFQGLSGNTIYF. The rearrangement links TRBV9 to TRBJ1-3; perhaps TRBD1 as D (5 bases). V shed 4 bases and J shed 0 bases, with 11 bases lying between them. Germline CDR1 is SGDLS and CDR2 is YYNGEE. This CDR3 region has 15 residues.

Of note for this clone: The final CDR3 position lacks the conserved phenylalanine or tryptophan, pointing to a likely read error. This chain joins TRBV5-6 and TRBJ1-5; no firm D call. This CDR3 is built from 15 residues. V was cut by 7 bases and J by 6 bases, with 20 bases left in between. Germline CDR1 is SGHDT and CDR2 is YYEEEE. The CDR3 region is CASHAYELASQPQHL. Written as DNA, the CDR3 is TGTGCCAGCCACGCGTATGAGCTAGCAAGTCAGCCCCAGCATTTG.

V gene TRBV7-9 combines with J gene TRBJ2-3; 7 bases fit TRBD2. The CDR3 contains 14 residues. Germline trimming cut 6 bases from V and 4 bases from J; bases unmatched to any gene: 7. The V gene's germline CDR1 is SEHNR and CDR2 FQNEAQ (reference sequence). As DNA, the CDR3 is TGTGCCAGCAGTCCTGAGGGAGGGGCAGATACGCAGTATTTT. This encodes CASSPEGGADTQYF. Based on the CDR3 plus reference TRBV7-9 and TRBJ2-3, the full variable domain is DTGVSQNPRHKITKRGQNVTFRCDPISEHNRLYWYRQTLGQGPEFLTYFQNEAQLEKSRLLSDRFSAERPKGSFSTLEIQRTEQGDSAMYLCASSPEGGADTQYFGPGTRLTVL.

This clone occurred a few times. This rearrangement joins TRBV6-1 to TRBJ2-7; TRBD2 agrees at 10 bases. This CDR3 contains 15 residues. V shed 7 bases and J 2 bases; nucleotides not matched to a gene: 8. Germline CDR1 reads MNHNS; CDR2 reads SASEGT. This CDR3 is CASIPGLASTYEQYF. For the CDR3, the DNA is TGTGCCAGCATCCCGGGACTAGCGAGTACCTACGAGCAGTACTTC.